This T cell receptor beta chain was captured by sequencing in a study of T cell responses to AZD1222 COVID-19 vaccine (dated by TCRdb to the early 2020s). Study-wide context: TCR sequencing covered roughly 230 trial participants: 200 to 210 given two doses of AZD1222 and about 26 given two doses of MenACWY control vaccine. Trial participants were enrolled by age into subgroups of 18-55, 56-69 and 70-plus years, and around 150, 29 and 61 TCR-sequenced participants, respectively, were included in these subgroups.

On this clone itself: What antigen it recognizes has not been identified. No much larger clone is present one base from it, and per-base qualities are unavailable.

The CDR3 regions of human TCRbeta chains were analyzed by immunosequencing. In the source study's methods: TCRs in the repertoires were compared against a reference library of SARS-CoV-2-specific TCRs that had been generated with the MIRA antigen-specificity platform. Breadth was defined as the fraction of unique TCRs that were SARS-CoV-2-associated, and depth was defined as the fraction of total T cells that were SARS-CoV-2-associated. Using the MIRA data, each spike-specific TCR was assigned both to the spike region to which the TCR was reactive and to a CD4 or CD8 class. Log10-transformed breadth and depth values were compared by one-way ANOVA with Sidak's multiple comparisons tests. Imported from immuneACCESS, the table was reduced by TCRdb to in-frame sequences with V and J called. These copies leave out some clones; in studies compared against another copy, an unresolved V gene accounts for under half, and the cause of the remainder is not known. V and J calls and clone size are as listed in that table; D and trimming were resolved from the DNA. This sample lists 100,000 to 150,000 clones; roughly 92% were detected once. The ten largest clones add up to 1.1% of the sample.

Based on the germline V gene (reference sequence), the CDR1 and CDR2 sequences are LNHDA and SQIVND. Including the terminal cysteine and phenylalanine, the CDR3 comprises 13 residues. Only CDR3 DNA is held: 39 bases, read in frame from base 1. Trimming leaves V shorter by 5 bases and J shorter by 5 bases, with the junction holding 4 bases beyond the gene matches. Summary of the overall study and its limitations: Because no day 14 peak-response samples were available, repertoires were characterized only after the peak T cell response. The 56-69-year group was small, and its depth increase did not reach significance, likely because of low power. The vaccine-associated CD4 TCRs covered the entire spike protein, and the dominant responses fell in regions 160-218 and 743-854. Most participants were white British and females outnumbered males, and the authors suggested that clonal diversity may have been underestimated. Reportedly, almost half of the unique spike-specific TCRs recognized epitopes lying outside the regions that are mutated in the B.1.351 and B.1.1.7 variants. Conclusions about previously exposed vaccinees are limited, since just five or six AZD1222 recipients were seropositive for SARS-CoV-2 at baseline. Spike-specific TCR breadth and depth rose significantly after two AZD1222 doses compared with day 0 and with MenACWY recipients.

The time point label on this specimen signifies: about 28 days (+/-7) after the second vaccine dose. AZD1222 recipients given second doses at about 4 weeks or at about 12 weeks were pooled, since spike-specific TCR depth and breadth were not found to differ between the two schedules. Vaccinee samples came from UK trials COV001 and COV002, including a single-blind randomized controlled phase 2/3 trial of AZD1222 (ChAdOx1 nCoV-19) in healthy adults. For TCRbeta chain sequencing, PBMC samples from trial participants were taken at day 0 and at day 28 after the second dose. The starting material was peripheral blood, obtained 28 days after the second AZD1222 dose. The sequence came from an adult who received the AZD1222 COVID-19 vaccine. The chain uses TRBV19 and TRBJ2-7; 9 nucleotides in the junction match TRBD1. The bases are TGTGCCAGTAGTGGGGACAGGGACAACGAGCAGTACTTC. The translation is CASSGDRDNEQYF. With the portions outside the CDR3 filled from the reference TRBV19 and TRBJ2-7 genes, the complete variable region becomes DGGITQSPKYLFRKEGQNVTLSCEQNLNHDAMYWYRQDPGQGLRLIYYSQIVNDFQKGDIAEGYSVSREKKESFPLTVTSAQKNPTAFYLCASSGDRDNEQYFGPGTRLTVT.